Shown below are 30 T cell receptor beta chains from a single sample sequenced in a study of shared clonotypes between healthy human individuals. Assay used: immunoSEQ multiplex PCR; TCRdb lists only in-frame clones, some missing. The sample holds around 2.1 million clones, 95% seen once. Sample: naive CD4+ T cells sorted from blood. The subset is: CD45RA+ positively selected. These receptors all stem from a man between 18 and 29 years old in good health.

CDR3 protein: CASSFRPPGQRFLDNGYTF. The CDR3 DNA is TGTGCCAGCAGTTTTCGCCCGCCGGGACAGCGATTCCTCGATAATGGCTACACCTTC. The chain combines TRBV27 with TRBJ1-2, with TRBD1 matching over 7 bases. V lost 3 bases to trimming and J lost 6 bases; unmatched junction nucleotides: 22. The germline CDR1 and CDR2 sequences are MNHEY and SMNVEV (reference sequence). The CDR3 length is 19 residues.

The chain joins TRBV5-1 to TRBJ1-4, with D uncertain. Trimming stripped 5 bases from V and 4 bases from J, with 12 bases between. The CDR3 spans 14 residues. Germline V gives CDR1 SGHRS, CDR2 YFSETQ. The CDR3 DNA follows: TGCGCCAGCAGACAGACCGGGGATAATGAAAAACTGTTTTTT. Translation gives CASRQTGDNEKLFF. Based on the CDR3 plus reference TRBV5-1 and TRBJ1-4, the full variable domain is KAGVTQTPRYLIKTRGQQVTLSCSPISGHRSVSWYQQTPGQGLQFLFEYFSETQRNKGNFPGRFSGRQFSNSRSEMNVSTLELGDSALYLCASRQTGDNEKLFFGSGTQLSVL.

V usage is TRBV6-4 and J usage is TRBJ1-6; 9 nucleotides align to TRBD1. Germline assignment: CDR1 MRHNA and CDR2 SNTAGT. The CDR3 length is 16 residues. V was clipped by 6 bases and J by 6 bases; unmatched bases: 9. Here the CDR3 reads CASRWVAGQGNSPLHF. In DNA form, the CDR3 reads TGTGCCAGCAGATGGGTCGCGGGACAGGGTAATTCACCCCTCCACTTT.

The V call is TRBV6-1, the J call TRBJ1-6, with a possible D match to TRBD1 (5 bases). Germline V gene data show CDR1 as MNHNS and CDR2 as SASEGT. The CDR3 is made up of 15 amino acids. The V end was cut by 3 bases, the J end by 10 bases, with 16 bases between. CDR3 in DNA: TGTGCCAGCAGTGAGGGTTTTATTGGGGGGTCACCCCTCCACTTT. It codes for CASSEGFIGGSPLHF.

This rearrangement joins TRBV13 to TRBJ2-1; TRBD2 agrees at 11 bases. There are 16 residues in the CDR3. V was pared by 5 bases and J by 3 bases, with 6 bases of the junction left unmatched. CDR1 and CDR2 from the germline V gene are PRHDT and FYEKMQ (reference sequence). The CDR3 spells CASSLRLAGYYNEQFF. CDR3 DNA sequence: TGTGCCAGCAGCCTCCGACTAGCGGGGTACTACAATGAGCAGTTCTTC.

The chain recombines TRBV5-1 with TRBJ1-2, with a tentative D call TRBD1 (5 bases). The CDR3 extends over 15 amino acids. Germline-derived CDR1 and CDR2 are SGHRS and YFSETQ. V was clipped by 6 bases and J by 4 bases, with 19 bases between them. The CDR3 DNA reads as TGCGCCAGCAACCTACGGGGGGATAGCAGCTATGGCTACACCTTC. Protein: CASNLRGDSSYGYTF.

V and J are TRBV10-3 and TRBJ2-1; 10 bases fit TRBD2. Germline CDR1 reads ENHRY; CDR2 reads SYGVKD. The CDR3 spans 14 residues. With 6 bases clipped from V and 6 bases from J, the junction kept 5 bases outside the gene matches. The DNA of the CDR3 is TGTGCCATCAGGCCAGCGGGAGGGCCCAATGAGCAGTTCTTC. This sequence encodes CAIRPAGGPNEQFF.

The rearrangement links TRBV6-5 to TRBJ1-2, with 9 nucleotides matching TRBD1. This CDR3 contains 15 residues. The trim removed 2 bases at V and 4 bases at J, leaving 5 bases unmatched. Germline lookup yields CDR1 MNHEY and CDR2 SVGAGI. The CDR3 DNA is TGTGCCAGCAGTTACAGGCAGGACAGGGGCTATGGCTACACCTTC. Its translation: CASSYRQDRGYGYTF.

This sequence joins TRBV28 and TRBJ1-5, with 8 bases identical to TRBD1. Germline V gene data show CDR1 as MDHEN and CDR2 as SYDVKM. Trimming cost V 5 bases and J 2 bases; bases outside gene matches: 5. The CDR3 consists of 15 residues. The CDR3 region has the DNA TGTGCCAGCAGTGCACAGGGGGAGGGCAATCAGCCCCAGCATTTT. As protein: CASSAQGEGNQPQHF. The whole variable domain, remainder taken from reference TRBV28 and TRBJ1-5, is DVKVTQSSRYLVKRTGEKVFLECVQDMDHENMFWYRQDPGLGLRLIYFSYDVKMKEKGDIPEGYSVSREKKERFSLILESASTNQTSMYLCASSAQGEGNQPQHFGDGTRLSIL.

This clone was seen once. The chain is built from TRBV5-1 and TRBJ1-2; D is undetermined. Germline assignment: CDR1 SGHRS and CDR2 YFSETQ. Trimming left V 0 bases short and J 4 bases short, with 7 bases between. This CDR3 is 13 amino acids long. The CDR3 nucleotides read TGCGCCAGCAGCTTGGAACAGACCTATGGCTACACCTTC. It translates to CASSLEQTYGYTF.

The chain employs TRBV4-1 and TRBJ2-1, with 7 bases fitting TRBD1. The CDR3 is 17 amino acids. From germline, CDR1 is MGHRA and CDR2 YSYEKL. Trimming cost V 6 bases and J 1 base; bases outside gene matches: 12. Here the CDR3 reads CASRAESDRLSYNEQFF. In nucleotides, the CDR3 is TGCGCCAGCAGGGCCGAATCGGACAGGCTGTCCTACAATGAGCAGTTCTTC.

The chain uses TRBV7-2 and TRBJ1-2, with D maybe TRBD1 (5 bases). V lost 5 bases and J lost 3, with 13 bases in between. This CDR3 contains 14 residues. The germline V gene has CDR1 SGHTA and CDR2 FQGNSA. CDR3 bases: TGTGCCAGCAGCCCCCGGCGGGGACACTATGGCTACACCTTC. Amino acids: CASSPRRGHYGYTF.

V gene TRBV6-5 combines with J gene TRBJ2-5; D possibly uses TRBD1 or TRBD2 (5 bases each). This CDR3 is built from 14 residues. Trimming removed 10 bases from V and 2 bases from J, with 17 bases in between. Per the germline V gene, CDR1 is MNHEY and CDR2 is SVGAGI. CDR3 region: CATIGQGVQETQYF. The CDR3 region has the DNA TGTGCCACCATTGGGCAGGGAGTACAAGAGACCCAGTACTTC.

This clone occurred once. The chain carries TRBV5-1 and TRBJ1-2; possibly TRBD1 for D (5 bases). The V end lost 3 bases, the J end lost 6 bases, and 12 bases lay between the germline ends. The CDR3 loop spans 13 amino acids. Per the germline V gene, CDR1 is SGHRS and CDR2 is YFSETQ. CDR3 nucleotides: TGCGCCAGCAGCTGGGGGAAAGAGAATGGCTACACCTTC. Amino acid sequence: CASSWGKENGYTF.

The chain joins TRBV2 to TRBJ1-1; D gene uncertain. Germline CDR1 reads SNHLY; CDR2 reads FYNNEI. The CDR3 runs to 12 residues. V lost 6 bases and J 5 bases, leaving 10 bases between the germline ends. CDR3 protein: CASRGERTEAFF. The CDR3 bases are TGTGCCAGCAGGGGTGAAAGGACTGAAGCTTTCTTT.

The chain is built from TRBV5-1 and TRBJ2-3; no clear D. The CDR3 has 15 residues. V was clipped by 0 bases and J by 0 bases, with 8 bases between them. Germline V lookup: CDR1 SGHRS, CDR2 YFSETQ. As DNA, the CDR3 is TGCGCCAGCAGCTTGGTATTGTCTAGCACAGATACGCAGTATTTT. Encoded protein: CASSLVLSSTDTQYF.

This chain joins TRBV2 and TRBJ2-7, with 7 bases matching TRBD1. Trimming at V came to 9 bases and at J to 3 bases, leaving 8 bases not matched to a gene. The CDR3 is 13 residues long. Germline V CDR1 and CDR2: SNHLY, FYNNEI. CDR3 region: CASTRQGGYEQYF. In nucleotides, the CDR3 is TGTGCCAGTACTAGACAGGGCGGCTACGAGCAGTACTTC. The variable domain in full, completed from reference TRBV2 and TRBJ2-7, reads EPEVTQTPSHQVTQMGQEVILRCVPISNHLYFYWYRQILGQKVEFLVSFYNNEISEKSEIFDDQFSVERPDGSNFTLKIRSTKLEDSAMYFCASTRQGGYEQYFGPGTRLTVT.

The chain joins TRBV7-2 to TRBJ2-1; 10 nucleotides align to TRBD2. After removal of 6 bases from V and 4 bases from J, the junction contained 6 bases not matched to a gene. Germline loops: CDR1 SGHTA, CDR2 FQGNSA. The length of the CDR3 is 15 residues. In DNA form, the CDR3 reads TGTGCCAGCAGTATAGCGGGAGGCACATACAATGAGCAGTTCTTC. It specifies CASSIAGGTYNEQFF.

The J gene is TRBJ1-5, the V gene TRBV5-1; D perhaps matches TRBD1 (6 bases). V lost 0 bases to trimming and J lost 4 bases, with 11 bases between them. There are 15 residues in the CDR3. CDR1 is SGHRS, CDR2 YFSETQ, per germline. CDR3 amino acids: CASSLGDKSNQPQHF. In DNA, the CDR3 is TGCGCCAGCAGCTTGGGGGACAAGAGTAATCAGCCCCAGCATTTT.

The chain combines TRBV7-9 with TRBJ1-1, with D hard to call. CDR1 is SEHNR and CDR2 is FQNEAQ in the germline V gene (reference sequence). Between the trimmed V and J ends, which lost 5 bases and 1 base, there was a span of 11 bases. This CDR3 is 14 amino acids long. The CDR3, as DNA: TGTGCCAGCAGCGGGAAGGACCCGAACACTGAAGCTTTCTTT. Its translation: CASSGKDPNTEAFF.

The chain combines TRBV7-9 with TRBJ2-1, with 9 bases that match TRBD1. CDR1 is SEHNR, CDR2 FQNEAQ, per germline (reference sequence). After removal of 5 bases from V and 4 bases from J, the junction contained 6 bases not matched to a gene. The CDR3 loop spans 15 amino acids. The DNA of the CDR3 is TGTGCCAGCAGCCAGGACAGGGGAGGATACAATGAGCAGTTCTTC. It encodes CASSQDRGGYNEQFF.

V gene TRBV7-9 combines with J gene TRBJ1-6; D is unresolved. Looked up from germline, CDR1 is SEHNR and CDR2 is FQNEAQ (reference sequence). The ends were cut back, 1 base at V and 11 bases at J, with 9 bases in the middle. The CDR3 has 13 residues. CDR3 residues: CASSLESETPLHF. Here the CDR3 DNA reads TGTGCCAGCAGCTTAGAGTCGGAGACACCCCTCCACTTT.

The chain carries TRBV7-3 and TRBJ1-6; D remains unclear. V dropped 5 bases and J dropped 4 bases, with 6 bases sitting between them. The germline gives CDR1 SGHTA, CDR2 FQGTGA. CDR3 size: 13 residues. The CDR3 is CASSVDYNSPLHF. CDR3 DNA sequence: TGTGCCAGCAGCGTAGATTATAATTCACCCCTCCACTTT.

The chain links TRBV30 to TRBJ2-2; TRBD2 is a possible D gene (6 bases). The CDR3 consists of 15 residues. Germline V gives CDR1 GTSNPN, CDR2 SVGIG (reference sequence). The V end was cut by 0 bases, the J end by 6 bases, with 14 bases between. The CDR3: CAWSVGGSIAGELFF. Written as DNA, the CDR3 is TGTGCCTGGAGTGTGGGGGGAAGCATCGCCGGGGAGCTGTTTTTT.

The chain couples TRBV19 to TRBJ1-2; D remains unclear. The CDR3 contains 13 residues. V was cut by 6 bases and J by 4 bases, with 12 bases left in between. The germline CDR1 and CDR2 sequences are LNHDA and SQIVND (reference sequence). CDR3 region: CASRLGSSYGYTF. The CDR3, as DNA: TGTGCCAGTAGGTTGGGGTCCAGCTATGGCTACACCTTC.

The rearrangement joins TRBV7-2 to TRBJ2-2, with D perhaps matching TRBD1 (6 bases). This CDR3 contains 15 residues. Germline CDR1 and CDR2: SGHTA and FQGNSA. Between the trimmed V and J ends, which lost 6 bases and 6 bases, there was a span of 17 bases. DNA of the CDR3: TGTGCCAGCAGATACAGGGAAGCCAATTCCGGGGAGCTGTTTTTT. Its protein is CASRYREANSGELFF.

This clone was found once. The CDR3 sequence is CAISEGQVVGEKLFF. CDR3 DNA: TGTGCCATCAGTGAGGGGCAGGTCGTAGGAGAAAAACTGTTTTTT. The chain is built from TRBV10-3 and TRBJ1-4, with D unclear. V shed 2 bases and J shed 8 bases, with 15 bases lying between them. CDR3 length: 15 amino acids. Germline values: CDR1 ENHRY, CDR2 SYGVKD.

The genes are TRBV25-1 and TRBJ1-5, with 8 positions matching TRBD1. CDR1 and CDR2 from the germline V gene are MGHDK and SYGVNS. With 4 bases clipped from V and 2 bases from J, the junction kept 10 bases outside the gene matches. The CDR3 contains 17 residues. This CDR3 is CASSGDRGGLGNQPQHF. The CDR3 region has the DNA TGTGCCAGCAGTGGTGACAGGGGAGGATTAGGCAATCAGCCCCAGCATTTT.

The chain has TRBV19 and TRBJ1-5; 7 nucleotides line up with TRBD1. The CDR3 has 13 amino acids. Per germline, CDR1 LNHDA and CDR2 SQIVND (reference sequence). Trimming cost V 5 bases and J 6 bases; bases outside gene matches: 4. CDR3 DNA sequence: TGTGCCAGTAGTCCTTCAGGGGGTCAGCCCCAGCATTTT. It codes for CASSPSGGQPQHF.

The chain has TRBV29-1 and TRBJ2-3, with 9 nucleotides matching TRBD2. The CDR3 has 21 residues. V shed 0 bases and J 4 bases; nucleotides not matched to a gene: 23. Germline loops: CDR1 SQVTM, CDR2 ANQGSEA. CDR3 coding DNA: TGCAGCGTTGAAGACTGGAAGGGAAGTGGAGTGTGGCGGGAGGGCCCAGATACGCAGTATTTT. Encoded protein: CSVEDWKGSGVWREGPDTQYF.